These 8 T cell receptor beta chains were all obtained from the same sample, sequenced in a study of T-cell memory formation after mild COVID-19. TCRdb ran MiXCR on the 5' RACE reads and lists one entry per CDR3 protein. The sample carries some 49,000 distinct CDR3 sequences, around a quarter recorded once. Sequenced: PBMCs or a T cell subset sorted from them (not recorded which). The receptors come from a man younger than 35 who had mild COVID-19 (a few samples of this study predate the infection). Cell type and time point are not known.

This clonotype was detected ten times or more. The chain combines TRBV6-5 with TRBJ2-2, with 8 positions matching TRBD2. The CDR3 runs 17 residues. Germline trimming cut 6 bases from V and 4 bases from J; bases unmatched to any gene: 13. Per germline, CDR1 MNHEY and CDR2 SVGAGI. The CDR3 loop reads CASSRPIGGGSTGELFF. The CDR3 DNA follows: TGTGCCAGCAGCCGGCCGATCGGGGGGGGATCCACCGGGGAGCTGTTTTTT.

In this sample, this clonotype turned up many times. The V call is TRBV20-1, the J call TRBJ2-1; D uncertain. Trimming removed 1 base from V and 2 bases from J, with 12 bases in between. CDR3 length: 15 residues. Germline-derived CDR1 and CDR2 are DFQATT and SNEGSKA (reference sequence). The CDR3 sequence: CSARGSRQAYNEQFF. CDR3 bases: TGCAGTGCTAGAGGGTCTCGGCAGGCCTACAATGAGCAGTTCTTC.

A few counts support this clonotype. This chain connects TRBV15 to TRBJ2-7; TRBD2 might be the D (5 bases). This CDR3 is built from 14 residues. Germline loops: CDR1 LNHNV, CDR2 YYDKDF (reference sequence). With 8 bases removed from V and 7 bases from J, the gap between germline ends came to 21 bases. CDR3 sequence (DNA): TGTGCCACCGCCAGCCCCCATAGTCCGGGGGAGCAGTACGTC. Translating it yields CATASPHSPGEQYV.

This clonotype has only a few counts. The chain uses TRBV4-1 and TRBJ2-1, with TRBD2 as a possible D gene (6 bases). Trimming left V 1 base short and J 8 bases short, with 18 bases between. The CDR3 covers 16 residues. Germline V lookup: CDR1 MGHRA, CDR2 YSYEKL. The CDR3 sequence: CASSQVGGLAFHEQFF. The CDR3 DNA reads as TGCGCCAGCAGCCAAGTGGGGGGTTTAGCTTTCCATGAGCAGTTCTTC.

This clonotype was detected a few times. For the CDR3, the DNA is TGTGCCAGCAGCCACACGGCTAGGTCTTATAATTCACCCCTCCACTTT. Its protein product is CASSHTARSYNSPLHF. This sequence joins TRBV3-1 and TRBJ1-6; the D is unclear. Per germline, CDR1 LGHDT and CDR2 YNNKEL (reference sequence). The CDR3 length is 16 residues. V lost 3 bases, J lost 4 bases, and 13 bases lay in between.

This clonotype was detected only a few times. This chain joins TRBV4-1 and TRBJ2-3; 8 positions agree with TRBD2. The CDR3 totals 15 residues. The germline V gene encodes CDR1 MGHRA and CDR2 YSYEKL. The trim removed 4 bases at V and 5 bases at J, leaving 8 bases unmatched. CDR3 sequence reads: CASSPLAGSGDTQYF. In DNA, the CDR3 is TGCGCCAGCAGCCCCTTAGCGGGGAGCGGAGATACGCAGTATTTT.

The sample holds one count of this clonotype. The CDR3 loop is CASSVGGYPNTEAFF. CDR3 DNA: TGTGCCAGCAGCGTCGGGGGGTATCCGAACACTGAAGCTTTCTTT. This sequence joins TRBV9 and TRBJ1-1; tentative D call: TRBD1 (5 bases). CDR3 length equals 15 residues. Trimming removed 2 bases from V and 1 base from J, with 12 bases in between. The germline V gene has CDR1 SGDLS and CDR2 YYNGEE.

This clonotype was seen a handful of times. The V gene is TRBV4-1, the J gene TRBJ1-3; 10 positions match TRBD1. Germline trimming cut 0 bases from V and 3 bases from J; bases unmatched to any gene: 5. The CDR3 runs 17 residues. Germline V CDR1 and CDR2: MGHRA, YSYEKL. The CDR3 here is CASSQDKTGGRGNTIYF. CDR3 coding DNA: TGCGCCAGCAGCCAAGACAAGACAGGGGGCCGTGGAAACACCATATATTTT.